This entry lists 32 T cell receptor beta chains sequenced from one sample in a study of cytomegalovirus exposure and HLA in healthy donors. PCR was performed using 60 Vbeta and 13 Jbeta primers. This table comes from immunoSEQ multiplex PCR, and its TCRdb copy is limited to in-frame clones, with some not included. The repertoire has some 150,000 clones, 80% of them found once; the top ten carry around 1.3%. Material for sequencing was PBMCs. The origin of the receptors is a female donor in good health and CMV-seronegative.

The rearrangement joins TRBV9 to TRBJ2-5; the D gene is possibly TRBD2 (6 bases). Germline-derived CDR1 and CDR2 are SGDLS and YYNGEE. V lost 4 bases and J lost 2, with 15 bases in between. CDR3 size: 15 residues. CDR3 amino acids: CASSPRGGGQETQYF. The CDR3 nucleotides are TGTGCCAGCAGCCCTCGGGGAGGAGGGCAAGAGACCCAGTACTTC.

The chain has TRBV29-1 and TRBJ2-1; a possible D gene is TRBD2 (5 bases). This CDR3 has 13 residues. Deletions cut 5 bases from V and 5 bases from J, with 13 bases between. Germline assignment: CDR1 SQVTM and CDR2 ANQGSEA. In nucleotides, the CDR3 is TGCAGCGTTAGGAGGTCTAGGGACAATGAGCAGTTCTTC. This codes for CSVRRSRDNEQFF.

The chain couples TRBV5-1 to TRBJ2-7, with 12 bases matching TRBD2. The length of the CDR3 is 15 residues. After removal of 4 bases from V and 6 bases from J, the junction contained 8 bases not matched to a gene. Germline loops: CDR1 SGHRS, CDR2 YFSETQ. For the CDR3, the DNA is TGCGCCAGCAGCATAGGACTAGCGGGAAATGGCGAGCAGTACTTC. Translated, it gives CASSIGLAGNGEQYF.

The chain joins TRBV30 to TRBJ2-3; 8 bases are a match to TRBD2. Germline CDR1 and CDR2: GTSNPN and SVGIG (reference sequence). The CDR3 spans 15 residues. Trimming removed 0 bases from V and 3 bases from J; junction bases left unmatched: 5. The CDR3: CAWSVKASGTDTQYF. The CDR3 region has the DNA TGTGCCTGGAGTGTAAAGGCTAGCGGGACAGATACGCAGTATTTT.

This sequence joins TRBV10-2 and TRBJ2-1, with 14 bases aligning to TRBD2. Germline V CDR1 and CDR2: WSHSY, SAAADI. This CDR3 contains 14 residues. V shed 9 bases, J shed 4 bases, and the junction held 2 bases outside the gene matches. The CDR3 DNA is TGCGCCAGTGGGACTAGCGGGAGTTACAATGAGCAGTTCTTC. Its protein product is CASGTSGSYNEQFF.

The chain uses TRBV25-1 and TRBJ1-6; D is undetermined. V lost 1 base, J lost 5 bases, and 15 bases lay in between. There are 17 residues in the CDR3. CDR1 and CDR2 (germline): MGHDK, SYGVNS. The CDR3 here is CASSESVPGNDNSPLHF. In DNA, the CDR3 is TGTGCCAGCAGTGAATCAGTCCCGGGTAATGATAATTCACCCCTCCACTTT. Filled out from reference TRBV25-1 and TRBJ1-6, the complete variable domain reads EADIYQTPRYLVIGTGKKITLECSQTMGHDKMYWYQQDPGMELHLIHYSYGVNSTEKGDLSSESTVSRIRTEHFPLTLESARPSHTSQYLCASSESVPGNDNSPLHFGNGTRLTVT.

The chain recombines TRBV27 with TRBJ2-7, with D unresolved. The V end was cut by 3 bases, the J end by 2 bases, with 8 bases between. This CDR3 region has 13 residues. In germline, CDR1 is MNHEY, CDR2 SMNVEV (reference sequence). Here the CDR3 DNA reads TGTGCCAGCAGTTTTTCAGGCCCCTACGAGCAGTACTTC. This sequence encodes CASSFSGPYEQYF.

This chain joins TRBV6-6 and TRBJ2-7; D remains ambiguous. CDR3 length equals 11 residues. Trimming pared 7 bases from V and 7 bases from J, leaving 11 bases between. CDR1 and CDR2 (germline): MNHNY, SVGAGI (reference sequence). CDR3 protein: CASILGQEQYF. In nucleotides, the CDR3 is TGTGCCAGCATCCTAGGCCAGGAGCAGTACTTC.

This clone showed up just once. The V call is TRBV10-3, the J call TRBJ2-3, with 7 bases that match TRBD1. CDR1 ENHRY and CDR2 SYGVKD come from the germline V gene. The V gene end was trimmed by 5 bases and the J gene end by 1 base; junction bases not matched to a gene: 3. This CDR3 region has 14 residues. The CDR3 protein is CAISNGQGTDTQYF. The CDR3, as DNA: TGTGCCATCAGTAACGGACAGGGCACAGATACGCAGTATTTT.

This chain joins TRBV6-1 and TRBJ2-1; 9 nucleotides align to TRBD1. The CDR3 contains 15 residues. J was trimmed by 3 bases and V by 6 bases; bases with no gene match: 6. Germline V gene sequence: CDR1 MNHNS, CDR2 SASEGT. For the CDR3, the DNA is TGTGCCAGCAGCCTATGGGACAGGGACTACAATGAGCAGTTCTTC. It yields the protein CASSLWDRDYNEQFF.

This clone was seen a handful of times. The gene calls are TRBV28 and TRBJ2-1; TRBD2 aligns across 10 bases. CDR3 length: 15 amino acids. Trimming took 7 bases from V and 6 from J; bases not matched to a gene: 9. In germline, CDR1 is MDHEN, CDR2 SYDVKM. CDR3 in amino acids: CASNLGTSVLNEQFF. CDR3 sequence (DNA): TGTGCCAGCAACTTAGGGACTAGCGTTCTCAATGAGCAGTTCTTC. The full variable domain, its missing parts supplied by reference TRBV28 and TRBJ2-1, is DVKVTQSSRYLVKRTGEKVFLECVQDMDHENMFWYRQDPGLGLRLIYFSYDVKMKEKGDIPEGYSVSREKKERFSLILESASTNQTSMYLCASNLGTSVLNEQFFGPGTRLTVL.

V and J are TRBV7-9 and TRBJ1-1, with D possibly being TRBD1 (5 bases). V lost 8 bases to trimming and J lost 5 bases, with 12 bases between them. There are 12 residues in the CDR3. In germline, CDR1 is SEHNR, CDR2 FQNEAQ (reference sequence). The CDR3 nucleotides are TGTGCCAGCTCTCCACAGGCGACTGAAGCTTTCTTT. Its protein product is CASSPQATEAFF.

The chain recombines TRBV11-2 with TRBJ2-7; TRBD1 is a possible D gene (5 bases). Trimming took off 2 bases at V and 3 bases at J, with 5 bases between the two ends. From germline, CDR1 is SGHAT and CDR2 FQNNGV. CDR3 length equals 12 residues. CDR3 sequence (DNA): TGTGCCAGCAGCTTACAGGGCTACGAGCAGTACTTC. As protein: CASSLQGYEQYF.

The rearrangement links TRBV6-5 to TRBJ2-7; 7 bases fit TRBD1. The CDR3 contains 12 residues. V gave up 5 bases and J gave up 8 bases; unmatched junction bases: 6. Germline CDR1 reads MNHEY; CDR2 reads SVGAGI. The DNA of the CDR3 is TGTGCCAGCAGTCCCGGGACAGAAAAGCAGTACTTC. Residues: CASSPGTEKQYF.

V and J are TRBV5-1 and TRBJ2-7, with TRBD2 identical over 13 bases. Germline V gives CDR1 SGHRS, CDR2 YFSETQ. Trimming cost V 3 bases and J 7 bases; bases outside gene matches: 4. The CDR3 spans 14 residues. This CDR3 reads CASSSGLAGEEQYF. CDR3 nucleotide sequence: TGCGCCAGCAGCTCCGGACTAGCGGGAGAAGAGCAGTACTTC.

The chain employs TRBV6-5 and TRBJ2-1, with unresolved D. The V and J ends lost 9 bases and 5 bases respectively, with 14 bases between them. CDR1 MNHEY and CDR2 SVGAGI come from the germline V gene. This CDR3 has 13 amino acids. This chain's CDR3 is CASRQVPNNEQFF. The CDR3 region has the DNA TGTGCCAGTCGGCAGGTTCCAAACAATGAGCAGTTCTTC.

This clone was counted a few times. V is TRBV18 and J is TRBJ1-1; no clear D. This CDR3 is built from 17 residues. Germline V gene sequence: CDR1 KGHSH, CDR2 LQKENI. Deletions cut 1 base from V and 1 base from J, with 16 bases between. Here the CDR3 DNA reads TGTGCCAGCTCACCACTTAGCGCGGGCCAAGGGAACACTGAAGCTTTCTTT. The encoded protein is CASSPLSAGQGNTEAFF.

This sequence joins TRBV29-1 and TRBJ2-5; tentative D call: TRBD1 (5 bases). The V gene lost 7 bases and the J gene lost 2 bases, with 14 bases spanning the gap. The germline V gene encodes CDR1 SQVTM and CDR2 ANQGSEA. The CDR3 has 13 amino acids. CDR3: CSGKGQKQETQYF. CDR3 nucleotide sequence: TGCAGCGGGAAGGGGCAGAAACAAGAGACCCAGTACTTC.

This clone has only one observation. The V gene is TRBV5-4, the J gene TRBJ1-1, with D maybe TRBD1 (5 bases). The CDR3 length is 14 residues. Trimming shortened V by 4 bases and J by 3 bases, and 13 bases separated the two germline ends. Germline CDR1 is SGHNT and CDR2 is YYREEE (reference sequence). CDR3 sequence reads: CASSLREGDTEAFF. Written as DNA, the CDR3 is TGTGCCAGCAGCCTCAGGGAAGGGGACACTGAAGCTTTCTTT.

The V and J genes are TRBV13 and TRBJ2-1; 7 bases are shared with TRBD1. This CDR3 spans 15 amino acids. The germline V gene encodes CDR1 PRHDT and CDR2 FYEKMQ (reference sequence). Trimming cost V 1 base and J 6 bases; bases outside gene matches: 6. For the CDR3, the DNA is TGTGCCAGCAGCTTAGTTACTGGACAGGTCAATGAGCAGTTCTTC. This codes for CASSLVTGQVNEQFF.

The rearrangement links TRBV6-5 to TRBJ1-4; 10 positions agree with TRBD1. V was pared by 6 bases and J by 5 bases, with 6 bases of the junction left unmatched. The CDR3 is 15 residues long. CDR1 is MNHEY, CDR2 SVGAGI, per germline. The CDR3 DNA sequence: TGTGCCAGCAGCCCTGGGACAGGGGAAAATGAAAAACTGTTTTTT. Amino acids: CASSPGTGENEKLFF.

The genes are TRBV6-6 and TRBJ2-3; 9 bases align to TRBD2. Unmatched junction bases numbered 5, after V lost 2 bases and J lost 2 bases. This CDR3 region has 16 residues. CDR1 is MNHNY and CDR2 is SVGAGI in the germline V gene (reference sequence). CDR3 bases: TGTGCCAGCAGTTACGGGGCTAGCGGGAACACAGATACGCAGTATTTT. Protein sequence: CASSYGASGNTDTQYF.

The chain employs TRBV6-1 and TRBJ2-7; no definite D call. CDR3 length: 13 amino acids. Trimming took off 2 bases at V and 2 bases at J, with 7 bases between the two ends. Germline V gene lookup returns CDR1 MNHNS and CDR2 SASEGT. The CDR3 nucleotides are TGTGCCAGCAGTGAATTGAACACCTACGAGCAGTACTTC. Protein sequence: CASSELNTYEQYF.

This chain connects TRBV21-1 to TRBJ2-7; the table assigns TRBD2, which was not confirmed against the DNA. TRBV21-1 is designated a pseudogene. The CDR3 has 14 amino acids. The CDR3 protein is CASAWGDYSYEQYF. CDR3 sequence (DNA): TGTGCCAGCGCCTGGGGGGACTACTCCTACGAGCAGTACTTC.

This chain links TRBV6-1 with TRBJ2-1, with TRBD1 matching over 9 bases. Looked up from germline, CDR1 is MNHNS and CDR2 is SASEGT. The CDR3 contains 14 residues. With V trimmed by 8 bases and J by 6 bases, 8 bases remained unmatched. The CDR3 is CASARDRVANEQFF. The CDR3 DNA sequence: TGTGCCAGCGCCCGGGACAGGGTGGCCAATGAGCAGTTCTTC.

As DNA, the CDR3 is TGTGCCACCAGCTCTCGGACAGGGCTGTCCTACGAGCAGTACTTC. Protein product: CATSSRTGLSYEQYF. The chain employs TRBV15 and TRBJ2-7; 8 nucleotides align to TRBD1. Germline V gives CDR1 LNHNV, CDR2 YYDKDF (reference sequence). The CDR3 is 15 amino acids. Trimming at V came to 5 bases and at J to 1 base, leaving 7 bases not matched to a gene.

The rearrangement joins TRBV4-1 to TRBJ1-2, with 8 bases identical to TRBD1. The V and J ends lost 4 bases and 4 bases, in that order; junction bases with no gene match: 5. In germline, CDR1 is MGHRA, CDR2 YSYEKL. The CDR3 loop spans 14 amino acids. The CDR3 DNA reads TGCGCCAGCAGCCTCGGACAGGGCAGCTATGGCTACACCTTC. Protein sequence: CASSLGQGSYGYTF.

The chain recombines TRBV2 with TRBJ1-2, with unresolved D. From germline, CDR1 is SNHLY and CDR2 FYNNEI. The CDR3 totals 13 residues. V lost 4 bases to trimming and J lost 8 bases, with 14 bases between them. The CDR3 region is CASSVPETLGYTF. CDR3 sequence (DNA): TGTGCCAGCAGTGTTCCAGAAACCCTCGGCTACACCTTC.

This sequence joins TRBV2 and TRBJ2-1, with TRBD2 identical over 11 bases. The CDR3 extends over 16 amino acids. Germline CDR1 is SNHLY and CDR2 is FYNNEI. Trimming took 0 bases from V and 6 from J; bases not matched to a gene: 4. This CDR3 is CASSEAIAGGVNEQFF. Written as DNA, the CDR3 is TGTGCCAGCAGTGAAGCAATAGCGGGAGGGGTCAATGAGCAGTTCTTC.

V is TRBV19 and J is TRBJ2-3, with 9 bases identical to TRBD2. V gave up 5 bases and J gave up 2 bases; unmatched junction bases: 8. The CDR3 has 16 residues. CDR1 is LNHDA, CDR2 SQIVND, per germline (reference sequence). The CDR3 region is CASSPQVAGVTDTQYF. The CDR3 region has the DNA TGTGCCAGTAGTCCCCAAGTAGCGGGGGTCACAGATACGCAGTATTTT.

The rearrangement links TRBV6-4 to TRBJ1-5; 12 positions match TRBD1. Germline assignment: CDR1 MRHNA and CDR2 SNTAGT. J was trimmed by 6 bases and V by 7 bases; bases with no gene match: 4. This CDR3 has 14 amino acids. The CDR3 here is CASIGTGGCQPQHF. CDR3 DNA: TGTGCCAGCATCGGGACAGGGGGCTGTCAGCCCCAGCATTTT.

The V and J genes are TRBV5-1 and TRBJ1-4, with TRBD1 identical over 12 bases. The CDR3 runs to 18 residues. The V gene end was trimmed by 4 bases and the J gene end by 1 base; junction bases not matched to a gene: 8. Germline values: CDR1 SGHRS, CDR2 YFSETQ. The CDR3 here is CASSGGTGGGGTNEKLFF. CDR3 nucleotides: TGCGCCAGCAGCGGGGGGACAGGGGGCGGCGGAACTAATGAAAAACTGTTTTTT.